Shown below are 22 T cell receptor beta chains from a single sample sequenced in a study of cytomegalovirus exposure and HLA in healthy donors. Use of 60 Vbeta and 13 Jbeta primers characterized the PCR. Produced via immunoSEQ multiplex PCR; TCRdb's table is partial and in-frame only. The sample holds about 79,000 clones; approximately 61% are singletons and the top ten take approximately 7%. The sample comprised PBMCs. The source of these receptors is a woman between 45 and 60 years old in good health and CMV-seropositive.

The CDR3 region has the DNA TGTGCCAGCAGTTACTCAAGTGGGGAGCCCCAAGAGACCCAGTACTTC. This sequence encodes CASSYSSGEPQETQYF. The J gene is TRBJ2-5, the V gene TRBV6-5, with D possibly being TRBD2 (5 bases). Trimming removed 0 bases from V and 1 base from J, with 12 bases in between. CDR3 length: 16 amino acids. Germline CDR1 and CDR2: MNHEY and SVGAGI.

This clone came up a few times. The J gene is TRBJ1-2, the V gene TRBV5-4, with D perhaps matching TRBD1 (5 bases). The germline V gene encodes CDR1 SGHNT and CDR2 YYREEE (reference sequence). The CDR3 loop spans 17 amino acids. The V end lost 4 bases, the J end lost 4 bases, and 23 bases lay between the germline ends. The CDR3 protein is CASSVSLIRGILYGYTF. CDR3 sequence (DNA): TGTGCCAGCAGCGTATCTCTAATACGGGGGATCCTCTATGGCTACACCTTC.

The CDR3 nucleotides are TGTGCCAGCGCAGCCAGCGGGGGGGCGAACACCGGGGAGCTGTTTTTT. As protein: CASAASGGANTGELFF. V gene TRBV25-1 combines with J gene TRBJ2-2; the match to TRBD2 covers 10 bases. V dropped 8 bases and J dropped 0; count of bases not matched to a gene: 6. Germline V lookup: CDR1 MGHDK, CDR2 SYGVNS. This CDR3 spans 16 amino acids.

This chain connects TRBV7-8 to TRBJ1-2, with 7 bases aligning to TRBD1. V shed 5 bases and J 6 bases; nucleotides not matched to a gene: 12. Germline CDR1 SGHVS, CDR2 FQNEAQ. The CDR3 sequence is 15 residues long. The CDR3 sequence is CASSKQGRHGHGYTF. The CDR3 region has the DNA TGTGCCAGCAGCAAACAGGGGAGGCATGGTCATGGCTACACCTTC.

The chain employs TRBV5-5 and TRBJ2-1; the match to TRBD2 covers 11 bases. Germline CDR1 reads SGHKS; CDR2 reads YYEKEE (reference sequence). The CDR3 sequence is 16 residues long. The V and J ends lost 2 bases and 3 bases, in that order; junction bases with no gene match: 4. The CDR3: CASSFSSGRNYNEQFF. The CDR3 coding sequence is TGTGCCAGCAGCTTCTCTAGCGGGAGGAACTACAATGAGCAGTTCTTC.

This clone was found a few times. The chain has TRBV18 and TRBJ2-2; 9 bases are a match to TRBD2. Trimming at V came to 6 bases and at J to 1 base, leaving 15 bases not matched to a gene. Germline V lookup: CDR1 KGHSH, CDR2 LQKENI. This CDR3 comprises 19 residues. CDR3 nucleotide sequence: TGTGCCAGCTCGTTCGAGGTGATAGCGGGGGCCGGGAACACCGGGGAGCTGTTTTTT. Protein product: CASSFEVIAGAGNTGELFF.

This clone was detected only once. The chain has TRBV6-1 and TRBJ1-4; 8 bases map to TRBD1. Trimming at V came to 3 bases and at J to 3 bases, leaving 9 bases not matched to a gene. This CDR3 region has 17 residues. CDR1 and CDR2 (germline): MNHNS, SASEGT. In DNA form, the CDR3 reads TGTGCCAGCAGTGATAGTTCATACAGGGGGGCTAATGAAAAACTGTTTTTT. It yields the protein CASSDSSYRGANEKLFF.

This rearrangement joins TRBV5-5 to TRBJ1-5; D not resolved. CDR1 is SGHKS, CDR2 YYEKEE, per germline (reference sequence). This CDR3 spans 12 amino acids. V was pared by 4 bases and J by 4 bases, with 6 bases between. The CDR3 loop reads CASSDGNQPQHF. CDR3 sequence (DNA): TGTGCCAGCAGCGACGGGAATCAGCCCCAGCATTTT.

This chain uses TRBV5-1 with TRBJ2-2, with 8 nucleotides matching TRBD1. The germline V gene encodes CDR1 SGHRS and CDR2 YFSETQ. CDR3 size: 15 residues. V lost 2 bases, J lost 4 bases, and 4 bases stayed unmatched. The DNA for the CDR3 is TGCGCCAGCAGCTTTGAACAGGGGGGCACCGGGGAGCTGTTTTTT. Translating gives CASSFEQGGTGELFF.

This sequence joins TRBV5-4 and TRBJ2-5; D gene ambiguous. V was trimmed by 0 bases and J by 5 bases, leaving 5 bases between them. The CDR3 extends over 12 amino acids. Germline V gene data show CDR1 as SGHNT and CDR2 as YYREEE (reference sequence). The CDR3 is CASSLAGETQYF. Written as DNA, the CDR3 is TGTGCCAGCAGCTTGGCCGGGGAGACCCAGTACTTC. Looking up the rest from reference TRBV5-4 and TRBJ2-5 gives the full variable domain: ETGVTQSPTHLIKTRGQQVTLRCSSQSGHNTVSWYQQALGQGPQFIFQYYREEENGRGNFPPRFSGLQFPNYSSELNVNALELDDSALYLCASSLAGETQYFGPGTRLLVL.

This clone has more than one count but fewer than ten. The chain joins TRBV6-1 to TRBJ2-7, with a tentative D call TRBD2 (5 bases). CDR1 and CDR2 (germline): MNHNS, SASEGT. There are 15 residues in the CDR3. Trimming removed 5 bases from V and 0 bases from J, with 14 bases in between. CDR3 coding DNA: TGTGCCAGCAGTAGAGAGGGCGGAAGCTCCTACGAGCAGTACGTC. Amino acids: CASSREGGSSYEQYV.

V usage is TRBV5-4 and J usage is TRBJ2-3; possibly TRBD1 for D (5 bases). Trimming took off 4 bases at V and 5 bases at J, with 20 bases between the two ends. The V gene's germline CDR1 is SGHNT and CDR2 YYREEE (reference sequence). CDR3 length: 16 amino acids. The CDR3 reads CASSTQDRLSKDTQYF. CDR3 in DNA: TGTGCCAGCAGCACCCAAGACAGACTTTCTAAAGATACGCAGTATTTT.

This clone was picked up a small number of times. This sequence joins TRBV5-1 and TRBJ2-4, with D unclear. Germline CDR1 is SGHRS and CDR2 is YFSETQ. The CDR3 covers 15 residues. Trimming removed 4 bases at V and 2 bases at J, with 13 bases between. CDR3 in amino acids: CASSDLSRTKNIQYF. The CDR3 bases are TGCGCCAGCAGCGACCTTAGCAGAACCAAAAACATTCAGTACTTC.

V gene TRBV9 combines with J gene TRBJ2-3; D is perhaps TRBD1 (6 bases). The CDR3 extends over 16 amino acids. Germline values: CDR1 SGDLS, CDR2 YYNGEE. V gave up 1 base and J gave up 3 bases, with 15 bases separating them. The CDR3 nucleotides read TGTGCCAGCAGCGTATCTTTAGGGGGTTTGACAGATACGCAGTATTTT. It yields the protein CASSVSLGGLTDTQYF.

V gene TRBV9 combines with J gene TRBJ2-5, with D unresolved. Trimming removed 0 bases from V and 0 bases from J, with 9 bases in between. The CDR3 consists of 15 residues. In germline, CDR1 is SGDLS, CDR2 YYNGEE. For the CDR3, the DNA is TGTGCCAGCAGCGTAGATGGGCAGTACCAAGAGACCCAGTACTTC. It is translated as CASSVDGQYQETQYF.

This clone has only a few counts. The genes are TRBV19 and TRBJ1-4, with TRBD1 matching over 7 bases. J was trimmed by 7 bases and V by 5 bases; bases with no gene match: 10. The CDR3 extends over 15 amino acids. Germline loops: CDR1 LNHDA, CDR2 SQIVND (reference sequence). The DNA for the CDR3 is TGTGCCAGTAGTCGTCGACAGGGAGTGGGTGAAAAACTGTTTTTT. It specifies CASSRRQGVGEKLFF.

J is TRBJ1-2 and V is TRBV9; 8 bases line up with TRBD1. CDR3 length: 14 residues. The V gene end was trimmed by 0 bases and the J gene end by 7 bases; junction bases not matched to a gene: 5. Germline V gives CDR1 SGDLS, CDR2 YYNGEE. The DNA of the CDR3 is TGTGCCAGCAGCGTAGGGGGGACAGGTGGTGGCTACACCTTC. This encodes CASSVGGTGGGYTF. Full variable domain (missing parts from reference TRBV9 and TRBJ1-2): DSGVTQTPKHLITATGQRVTLRCSPRSGDLSVYWYQQSLDQGLQFLIQYYNGEERAKGNILERFSAQQFPDLHSELNLSSLELGDSALYFCASSVGGTGGGYTFGSGTRLTVV.

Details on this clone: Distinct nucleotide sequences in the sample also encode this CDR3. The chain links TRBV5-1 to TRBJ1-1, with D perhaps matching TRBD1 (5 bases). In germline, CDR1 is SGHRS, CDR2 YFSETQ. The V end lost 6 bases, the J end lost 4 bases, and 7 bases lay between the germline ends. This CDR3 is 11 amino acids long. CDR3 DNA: TGCGCCAGCACGGGGGGCACTGAAGCTTTCTTT. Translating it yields CASTGGTEAFF. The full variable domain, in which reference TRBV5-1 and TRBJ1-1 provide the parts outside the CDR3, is KAGVTQTPRYLIKTRGQQVTLSCSPISGHRSVSWYQQTPGQGLQFLFEYFSETQRNKGNFPGRFSGRQFSNSRSEMNVSTLELGDSALYLCASTGGTEAFFGQGTRLTVV.

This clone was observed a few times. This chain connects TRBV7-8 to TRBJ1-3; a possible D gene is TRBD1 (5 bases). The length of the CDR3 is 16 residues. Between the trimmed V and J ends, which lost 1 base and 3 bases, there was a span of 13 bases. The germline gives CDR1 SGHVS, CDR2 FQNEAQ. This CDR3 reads CASSLEGQFIGNTIYF. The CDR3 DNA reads TGTGCCAGCAGCTTAGAGGGGCAGTTTATTGGAAACACCATATATTTT.

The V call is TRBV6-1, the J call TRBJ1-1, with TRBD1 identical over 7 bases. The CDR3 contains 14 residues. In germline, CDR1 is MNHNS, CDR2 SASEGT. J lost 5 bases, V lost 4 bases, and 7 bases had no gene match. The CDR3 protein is CASSGDRAMTEAFF. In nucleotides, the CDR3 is TGTGCCAGCAGTGGCGACAGGGCAATGACTGAAGCTTTCTTT.

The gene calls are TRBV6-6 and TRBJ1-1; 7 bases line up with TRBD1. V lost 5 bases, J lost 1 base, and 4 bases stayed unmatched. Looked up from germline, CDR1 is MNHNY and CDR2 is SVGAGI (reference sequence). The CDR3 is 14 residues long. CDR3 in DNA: TGTGCCAGCAGTACAGGGGCCGGGAACACTGAAGCTTTCTTT. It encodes CASSTGAGNTEAFF.

The CDR3 protein is CATSGVPGTSAGNTIYF. CDR3 sequence (DNA): TGCGCCACCTCAGGGGTCCCGGGGACGTCTGCTGGAAACACCATATATTTT. The J gene is TRBJ1-3, the V gene TRBV10-1; possible D gene TRBD1, 6 bases. This CDR3 contains 17 residues. Germline-derived CDR1 and CDR2 are WNHNN and SYGVQD (reference sequence). The V end lost 10 bases, the J end lost 2 bases, and 24 bases lay between the germline ends.